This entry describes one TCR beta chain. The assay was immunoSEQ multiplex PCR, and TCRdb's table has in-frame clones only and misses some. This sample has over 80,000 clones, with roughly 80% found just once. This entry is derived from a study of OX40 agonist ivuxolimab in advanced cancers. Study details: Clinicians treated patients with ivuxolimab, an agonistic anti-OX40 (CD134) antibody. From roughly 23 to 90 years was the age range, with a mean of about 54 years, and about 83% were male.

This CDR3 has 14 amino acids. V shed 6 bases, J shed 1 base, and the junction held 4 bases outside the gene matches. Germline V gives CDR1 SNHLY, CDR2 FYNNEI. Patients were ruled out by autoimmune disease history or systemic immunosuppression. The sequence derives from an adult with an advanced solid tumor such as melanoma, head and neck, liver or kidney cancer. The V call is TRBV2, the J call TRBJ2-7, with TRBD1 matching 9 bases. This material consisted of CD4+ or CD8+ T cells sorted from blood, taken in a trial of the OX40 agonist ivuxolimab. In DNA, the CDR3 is TGTGCCAGCAGGATGACAGGGGGTTCCTACGAGCAGTACTTC. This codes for CASRMTGGSYEQYF.